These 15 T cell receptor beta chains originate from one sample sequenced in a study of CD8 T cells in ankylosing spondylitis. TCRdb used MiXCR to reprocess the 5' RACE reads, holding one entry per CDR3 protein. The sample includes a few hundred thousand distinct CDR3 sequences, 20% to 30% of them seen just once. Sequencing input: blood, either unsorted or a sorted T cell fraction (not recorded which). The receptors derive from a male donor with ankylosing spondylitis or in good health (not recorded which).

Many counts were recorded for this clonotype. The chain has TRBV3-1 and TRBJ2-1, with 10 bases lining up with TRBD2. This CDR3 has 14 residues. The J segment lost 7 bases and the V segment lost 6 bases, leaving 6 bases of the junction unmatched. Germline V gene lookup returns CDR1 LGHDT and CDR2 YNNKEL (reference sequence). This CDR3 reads CASSTISGGNEQFF. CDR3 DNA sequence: TGTGCCAGCAGTACAATTAGCGGGGGGAATGAGCAGTTCTTC.

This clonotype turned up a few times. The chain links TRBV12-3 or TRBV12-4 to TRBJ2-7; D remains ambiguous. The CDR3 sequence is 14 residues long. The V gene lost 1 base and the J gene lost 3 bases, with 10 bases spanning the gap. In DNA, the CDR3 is TGTGCCAGCAGTTTAGATATTCAGAACTACGAGCAGTACTTC. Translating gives CASSLDIQNYEQYF.

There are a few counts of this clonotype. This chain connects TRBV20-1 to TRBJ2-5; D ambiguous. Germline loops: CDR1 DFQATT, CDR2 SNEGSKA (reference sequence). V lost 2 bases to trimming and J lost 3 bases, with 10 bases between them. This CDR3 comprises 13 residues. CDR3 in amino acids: CSARLGSKETQYF. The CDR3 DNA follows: TGCAGTGCTAGACTGGGGTCGAAAGAGACCCAGTACTTC.

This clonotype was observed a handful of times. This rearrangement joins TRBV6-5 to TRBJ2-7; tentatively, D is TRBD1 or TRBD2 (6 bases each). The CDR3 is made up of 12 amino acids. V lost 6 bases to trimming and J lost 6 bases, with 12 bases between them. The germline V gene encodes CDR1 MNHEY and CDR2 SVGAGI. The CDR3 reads CASSPWGAEQYF. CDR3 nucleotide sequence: TGTGCCAGCAGCCCATGGGGGGCCGAGCAGTACTTC.

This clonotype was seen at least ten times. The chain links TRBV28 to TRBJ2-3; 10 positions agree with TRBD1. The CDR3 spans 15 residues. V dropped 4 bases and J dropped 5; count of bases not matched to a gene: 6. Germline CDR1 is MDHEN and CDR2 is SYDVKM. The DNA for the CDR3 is TGTGCCAGCAGTTCCCCGGGACAGGGGCAAGATACGCAGTATTTT. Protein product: CASSSPGQGQDTQYF. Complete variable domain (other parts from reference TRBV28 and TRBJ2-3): DVKVTQSSRYLVKRTGEKVFLECVQDMDHENMFWYRQDPGLGLRLIYFSYDVKMKEKGDIPEGYSVSREKKERFSLILESASTNQTSMYLCASSSPGQGQDTQYFGPGTRLTVL.

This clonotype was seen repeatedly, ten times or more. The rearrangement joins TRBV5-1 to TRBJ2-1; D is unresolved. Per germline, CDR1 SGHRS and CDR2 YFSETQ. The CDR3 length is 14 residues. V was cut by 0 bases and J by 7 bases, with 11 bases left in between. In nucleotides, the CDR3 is TGCGCCAGCAGCTTGGGCCCAGGCCCAAATGAGCAGTTCTTC. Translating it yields CASSLGPGPNEQFF.

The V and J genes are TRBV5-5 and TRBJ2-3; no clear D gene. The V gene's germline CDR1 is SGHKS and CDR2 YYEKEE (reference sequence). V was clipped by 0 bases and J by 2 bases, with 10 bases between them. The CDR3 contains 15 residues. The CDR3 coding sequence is TGTGCCAGCAGCTTGGACCCCCGAGCCACAGATACGCAGTATTTT. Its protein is CASSLDPRATDTQYF.

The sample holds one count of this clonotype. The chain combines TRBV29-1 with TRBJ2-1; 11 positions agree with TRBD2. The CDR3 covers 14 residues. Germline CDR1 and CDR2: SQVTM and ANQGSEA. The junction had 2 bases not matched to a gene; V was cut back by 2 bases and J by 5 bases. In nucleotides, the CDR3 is TGCAGCGTTGAAAGACTAGCGGGGAACAATGAGCAGTTCTTC. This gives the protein CSVERLAGNNEQFF.

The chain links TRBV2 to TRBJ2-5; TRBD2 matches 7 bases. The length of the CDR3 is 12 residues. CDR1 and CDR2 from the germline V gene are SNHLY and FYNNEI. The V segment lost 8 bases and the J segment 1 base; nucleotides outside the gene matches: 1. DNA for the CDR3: TGTGCCAGCTCGGGGGGCCAAGAGACCCAGTACTTC. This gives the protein CASSGGQETQYF.

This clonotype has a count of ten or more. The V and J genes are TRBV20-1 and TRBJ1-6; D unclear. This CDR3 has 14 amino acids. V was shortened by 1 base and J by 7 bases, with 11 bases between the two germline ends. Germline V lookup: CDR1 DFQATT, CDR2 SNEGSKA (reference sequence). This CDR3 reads CSARVAALNSPLHF. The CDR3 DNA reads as TGCAGTGCTAGAGTTGCAGCCTTGAATTCACCCCTCCACTTT.

The CDR3 sequence: CASRGTGSNEQFF. In DNA form, the CDR3 reads TGTGCCAGCCGGGGAACAGGGAGCAATGAGCAGTTCTTC. This chain links TRBV14 with TRBJ2-1; D might be TRBD1 (6 bases). The ends were cut back, 8 bases at V and 6 bases at J, with 14 bases in the middle. The CDR3 runs to 13 residues. Per germline, CDR1 SGHDN and CDR2 FVKESK.

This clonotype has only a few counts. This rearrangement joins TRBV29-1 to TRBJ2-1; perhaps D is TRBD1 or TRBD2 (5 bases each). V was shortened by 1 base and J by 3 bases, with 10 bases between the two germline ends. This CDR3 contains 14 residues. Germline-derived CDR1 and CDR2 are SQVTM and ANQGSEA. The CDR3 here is CSVEARDGYNEQFF. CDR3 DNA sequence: TGCAGCGTTGAAGCCCGGGACGGCTACAATGAGCAGTTCTTC.

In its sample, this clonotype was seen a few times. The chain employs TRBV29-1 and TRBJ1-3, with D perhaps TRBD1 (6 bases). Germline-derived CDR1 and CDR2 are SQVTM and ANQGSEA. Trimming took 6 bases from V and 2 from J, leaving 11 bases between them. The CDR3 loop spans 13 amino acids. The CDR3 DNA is TGCAGCGTGTCAGGGGAGGCTGGAAACACCATATATTTT. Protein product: CSVSGEAGNTIYF.

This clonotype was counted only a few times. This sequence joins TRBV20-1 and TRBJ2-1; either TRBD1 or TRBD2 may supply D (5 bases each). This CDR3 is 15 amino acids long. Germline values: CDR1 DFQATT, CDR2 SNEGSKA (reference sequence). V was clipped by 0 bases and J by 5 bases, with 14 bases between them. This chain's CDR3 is CSARDGRDVNNEQFF. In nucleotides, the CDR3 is TGCAGTGCTAGAGATGGCAGGGACGTAAACAATGAGCAGTTCTTC.

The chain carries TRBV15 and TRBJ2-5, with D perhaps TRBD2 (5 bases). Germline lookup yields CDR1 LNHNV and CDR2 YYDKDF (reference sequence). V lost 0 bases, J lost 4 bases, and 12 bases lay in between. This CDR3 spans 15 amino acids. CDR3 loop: CATSRDLGEGETQYF. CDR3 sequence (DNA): TGTGCCACCAGCAGAGATCTGGGAGAGGGAGAGACCCAGTACTTC. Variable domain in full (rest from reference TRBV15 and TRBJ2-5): DAMVIQNPRYQVTQFGKPVTLSCSQTLNHNVMYWYQQKSSQAPKLLFHYYDKDFNNEADTPDNFQSRRPNTSFCFLDIRSPGLGDTAMYLCATSRDLGEGETQYFGPGTRLLVL.